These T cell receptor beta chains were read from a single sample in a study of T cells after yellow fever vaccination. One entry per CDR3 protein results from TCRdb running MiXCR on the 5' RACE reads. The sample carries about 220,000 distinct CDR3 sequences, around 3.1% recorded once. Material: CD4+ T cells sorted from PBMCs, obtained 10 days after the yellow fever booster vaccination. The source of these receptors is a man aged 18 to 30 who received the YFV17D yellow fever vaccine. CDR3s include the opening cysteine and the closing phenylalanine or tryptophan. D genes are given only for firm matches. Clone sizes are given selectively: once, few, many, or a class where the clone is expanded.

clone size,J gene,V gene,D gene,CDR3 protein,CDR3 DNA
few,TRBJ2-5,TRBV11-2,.,CASSSYREETQYF,TGTGCCAGCAGCTCCTACAGGGAAGAGACCCAGTACTTC
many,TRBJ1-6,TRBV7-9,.,CASSLGSSPLHF,TGTGCCAGCAGCTTAGGGTCGTCACCCCTCCACTTT
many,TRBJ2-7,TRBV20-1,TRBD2,CSASHGTSKEQYF,TGCAGTGCTAGTCACGGGACTAGTAAAGAGCAGTACTTC
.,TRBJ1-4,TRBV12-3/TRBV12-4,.,CASAINSGFIEKLFF,TGTGCCAGCGCCATTAACAGCGGGTTTATTGAAAAACTGTTTTTT
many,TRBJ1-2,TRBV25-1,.,CASSDDREGYTF,TGTGCCAGCAGTGATGACCGGGAGGGCTACACCTTC
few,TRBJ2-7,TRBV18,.,CASSTGAINSYEQYF,TGTGCCAGCTCTACCGGGGCTATTAACTCCTACGAGCAGTACTTC
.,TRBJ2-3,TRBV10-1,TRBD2,CASSPREGLSTDTQYF,TGCGCCAGCTCCCCGAGGGAGGGTCTGAGCACAGATACGCAGTATTTT
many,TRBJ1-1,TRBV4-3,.,CASSPGARTEAFF,TGCGCCAGCAGCCCGGGGGCTAGGACTGAAGCTTTCTTT
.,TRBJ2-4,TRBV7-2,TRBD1,CASSPRTGENIQYF,TGTGCCAGCAGCCCGCGGACAGGGGAAAACATTCAGTACTTC
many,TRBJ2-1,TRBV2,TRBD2,CASRRLAGYNEQFF,TGTGCCAGCAGGAGACTAGCGGGGTACAATGAGCAGTTCTTC
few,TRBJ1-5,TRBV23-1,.,CALQPQHF,TGCGCCCTTCAGCCCCAGCATTTT
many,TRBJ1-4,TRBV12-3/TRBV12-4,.,CASSSPGTLNEKLFF,TGTGCCAGCAGTTCGCCCGGGACCCTTAATGAAAAACTGTTTTTT
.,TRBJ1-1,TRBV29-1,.,CSVSLNAGNTEAFF,TGCAGCGTCTCCCTAAACGCGGGAAACACTGAAGCTTTCTTT
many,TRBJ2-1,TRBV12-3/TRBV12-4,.,CASSLGGGRYNEQFF,TGTGCCAGCAGTTTAGGCGGGGGCCGGTACAATGAGCAGTTCTTC
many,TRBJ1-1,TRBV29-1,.,CSVEAVLYTEAFF,TGCAGCGTTGAAGCGGTCCTCTACACTGAAGCTTTCTTT
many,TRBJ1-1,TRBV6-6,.,CASSSIGNTEAFF,TGTGCCAGCAGTTCGATAGGGAACACTGAAGCTTTCTTT
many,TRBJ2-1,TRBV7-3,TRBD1,CASSFSGQSTYNEQFF,TGTGCCAGCAGCTTTTCGGGACAGTCAACCTACAATGAGCAGTTCTTC
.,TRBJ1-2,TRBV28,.,CASRPGTLGYTF,TGTGCCAGCAGACCAGGGACCCTGGGCTACACCTTC
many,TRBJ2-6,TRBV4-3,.,CASSRQGSGANVLTF,TGCGCCAGCAGCCGTCAGGGTTCTGGGGCCAACGTCCTGACTTTC
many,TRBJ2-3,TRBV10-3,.,CAISEWGYTDTQYF,TGTGCCATCAGTGAATGGGGGTACACAGATACGCAGTATTTT
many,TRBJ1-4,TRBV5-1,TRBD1,CASSGGQVPEKLFF,TGCGCCAGCAGCGGGGGACAGGTCCCTGAAAAACTGTTTTTT
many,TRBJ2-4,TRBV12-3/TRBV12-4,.,CASSWGAGWHIQYF,TGTGCCAGCAGTTGGGGGGCAGGGTGGCACATTCAGTACTTC
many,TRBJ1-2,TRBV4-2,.,CASSQVGPSAGYTF,TGTGCCAGCAGCCAAGTAGGTCCCTCGGCGGGCTACACCTTC
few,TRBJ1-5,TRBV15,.,CATSTGGTQPQHF,TGTGCCACCAGCACCGGGGGAACTCAGCCCCAGCATTTT
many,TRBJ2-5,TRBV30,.,CAWSRGSRETQYF,TGTGCCTGGAGTCGGGGGAGCCGAGAGACCCAGTACTTC
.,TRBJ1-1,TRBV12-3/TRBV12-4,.,CASSLNGGMNTEAFF,TGTGCCAGCAGTTTAAACGGGGGAATGAACACTGAAGCTTTCTTT
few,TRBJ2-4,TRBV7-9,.,CASSLGGGSSSKNIQYF,TGTGCCAGCAGCTTAGGAGGAGGGTCGAGCTCCAAAAACATTCAGTACTTC
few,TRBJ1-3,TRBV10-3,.,CAISGSGQFRSGNTIYF,TGTGCCATCAGTGGAAGCGGGCAGTTCCGCTCTGGAAACACCATATATTTT
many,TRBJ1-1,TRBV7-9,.,CASSSRVGAGMPFF,TGTGCCAGCAGCTCCCGTGTGGGGGCGGGGATGCCTTTCTTT
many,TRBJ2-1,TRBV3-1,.,CASSRGENNEQFF,TGTGCCAGCAGCCGGGGGGAGAACAATGAGCAGTTCTTC
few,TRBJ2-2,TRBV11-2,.,CASSLHREGAGELFF,TGTGCCAGCAGCTTACACCGGGAGGGGGCGGGGGAGCTGTTTTTT
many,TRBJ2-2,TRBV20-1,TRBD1,CSALAPTGGYGELFF,TGCAGTGCGCTAGCTCCCACAGGGGGCTATGGGGAGCTGTTTTTT
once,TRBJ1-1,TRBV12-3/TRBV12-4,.,CASSAQGRGVLMNTEAFF,TGTGCCAGCAGCGCGCAGGGGAGGGGAGTCCTCATGAACACTGAAGCTTTCTTT
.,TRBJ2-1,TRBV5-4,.,CASTTGTKPVF,TGTGCCAGCACCACCGGGACCAAGCCGGTCTTC
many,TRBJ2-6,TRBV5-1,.,CASSSLRTGREMSSGANVLTF,TGCGCCAGCAGCTCACTCCGAACCGGCAGAGAAATGTCTTCTGGGGCCAACGTCCTGACTTTC
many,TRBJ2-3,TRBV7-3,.,CASSTGTPRVDTQYF,TGTGCCAGCAGCACAGGAACCCCACGGGTAGATACGCAGTATTTT
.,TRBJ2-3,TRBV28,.,CASSLSQGGTDTQYF,TGTGCCAGCAGTTTGTCACAGGGAGGCACAGATACGCAGTATTTT